This T cell receptor beta chain was obtained from a study of CD8+CD57+ T cells in acquired aplastic anemia. Across the whole study: The study obtained an average of around 2.9 ug of DNA from sorted CD4+ and CD8+ cells. Broader study findings: Controls did not differ significantly from patients in CD8+ Simpson's diversity. The number of CD8+ CDR3 sequences shared by patients and controls was approximately 30.

Regarding this clonotype: The antigen is unknown.

This CDR3 spans 16 amino acids. Germline V CDR1 and CDR2: SGHAT, FQDESV (reference sequence). The junction had 8 bases not matched to a gene; V was cut back by 1 base and J by 3 bases. CDR3 and TCR beta VDJ profiling relied on a genomic DNA template. Each CDR3 protein gets one entry after TCRdb re-called the reads with MiXCR. There are more than 150,000 distinct CDR3 sequences in the sample; approximately 48% occur only once, and around 9.7% lies in the top ten. Sequencing was done on patients that had shown CD8+CD57+ cell expansion by flow cytometry. The cohort consisted entirely of patients having severe acquired aplastic anemia.

The sample consisted of sorted CD4+, CD8+, or CD8+CD57+ T cells (not recorded which) from PBMCs. The V and J genes are TRBV11-1 and TRBJ2-7; 8 nucleotides line up with TRBD1. The TCR sequence derives from a human donor with aplastic anemia. The CDR3 sequence: CASSLGAGTGVYEQYF. The DNA for the CDR3 is TGTGCCAGCAGCTTAGGTGCCGGGACAGGAGTCTACGAGCAGTACTTC.